A single sample is the source of the 6 T cell receptor beta chains below, sequenced in a study of monozygotic twins with inflammatory bowel disease. TCRdb reprocessed the 5' RACE reads and reports one entry per CDR3 protein, with no DNA. This listing includes about 140,000 distinct CDR3 sequences. The specimen was blood. Source of these receptors: a human donor with ulcerative colitis or Crohn's disease, or a healthy co-twin of an affected twin (not recorded which).

The chain has TRBV5-1 and TRBJ2-1; there is no DNA to check the TCRdb D call of TRBD1. CDR1 SGHRS and CDR2 YFSETQ come from the germline V gene. The CDR3 loop spans 15 amino acids. CDR3: CASSLTDRENNEQFF. Supplemented by reference TRBV5-1 and TRBJ2-1, the full variable domain reads KAGVTQTPRYLIKTRGQQVTLSCSPISGHRSVSWYQQTPGQGLQFLFEYFSETQRNKGNFPGRFSGRQFSNSRSEMNVSTLELGDSALYLCASSLTDRENNEQFFGPGTRLTVL.

This rearrangement joins TRBV6-5 to TRBJ2-2. The germline CDR1 and CDR2 sequences are MNHEY and SVGAGI. This CDR3 comprises 14 residues. CDR3 loop: CASSFAKNTGELFF.

The V and J genes are TRBV6-5 and TRBJ2-4; TCRdb gives TRBD2 as the D gene, but with no DNA this cannot be confirmed. Germline V gene data show CDR1 as MNHEY and CDR2 as SVGAGI. The CDR3 is 15 residues long. This chain's CDR3 is CASSYSFRLLNIQYF.

The chain joins TRBV4-2 to TRBJ1-5. Per the germline V gene, CDR1 is LGHNA and CDR2 is YNFKEQ. This CDR3 region has 14 residues. CDR3 protein: CASSHGNSNQPQHF.

This sequence joins TRBV6-1 and TRBJ1-5; TCRdb indicates TRBD1, and absent DNA this call remains unverified. The CDR3 sequence is 14 residues long. The germline CDR1 and CDR2 sequences are MNHNS and SASEGT. CDR3 protein: CASTLAERGQPQHF.

The genes are TRBV5-1 and TRBJ2-7; TCRdb lists TRBD2, though no DNA is available to test this call. The CDR3 totals 18 residues. In germline, CDR1 is SGHRS, CDR2 YFSETQ. This chain's CDR3 is CASSPGLAGGTSSYEQYF.